This T cell receptor (beta chain) was captured by sequencing in a study of CD8+ T cells in alopecia areata. TCR sequencing used cDNA made by reverse transcription of extracted RNA. Produced via immunoSEQ multiplex PCR; TCRdb's table is partial and in-frame only. The sample lists about 140,000 clones; 82% were seen once. The treatment is: oral pan-JAK inhibitor, 5-10 mg twice daily. The TCR comes from a human donor with alopecia areata. The sequences come from CD8+ T cells sorted from blood, collected at week 4, from a patient treated with tofacitinib.

CDR3 sequence: CAWTVAWLSETQYF. CDR3 sequence (DNA): TGTGCCTGGACGGTAGCCTGGCTTTCAGAGACCCAGTACTTC. The rearrangement uses TRBV30 and TRBJ2-5; no reliable D call. CDR3 size: 14 residues. Trimming stripped 4 bases from V and 4 bases from J, with 16 bases between. Germline V gene sequence: CDR1 GTSNPN, CDR2 SVGIG (reference sequence).